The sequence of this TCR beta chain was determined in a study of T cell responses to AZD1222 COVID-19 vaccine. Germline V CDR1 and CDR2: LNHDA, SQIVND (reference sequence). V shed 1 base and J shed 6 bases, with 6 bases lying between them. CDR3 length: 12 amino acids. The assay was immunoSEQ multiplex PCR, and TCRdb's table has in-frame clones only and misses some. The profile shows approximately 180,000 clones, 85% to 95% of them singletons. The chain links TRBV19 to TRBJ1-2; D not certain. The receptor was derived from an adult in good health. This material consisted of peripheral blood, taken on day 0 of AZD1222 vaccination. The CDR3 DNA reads TGTGCCAGTAGTATAGGCGGGGATGGCTACACCTTC. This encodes CASSIGGDGYTF.